These 5 T cell receptor beta chains were sequenced from one sample in a study of Ad26.COV2.S vaccination and SARS-CoV-2 variants (dated by TCRdb to about 2021). Libraries were built with the immunoSEQ multiplex PCR assay. Drawn from immuneACCESS, this table holds only the in-frame rearrangements with V and J called that TCRdb kept. Clones are partly lost; checked studies trace under half to an unresolved V gene and leave the rest unexplained. For this sample there are some 410,000 clones; 80% to 95% appear just once. The ten largest clonotypes hold around 1.7% of the sample. The treatment or condition label, read with the paper, signifies: roughly 20 received Ad26.COV2.S at low or high dose, single or two shots; a few received placebo; per-sample allocation not given. For vaccine and placebo recipients, repertoires were sequenced using samples collected on day 63 after the first injection. The specimen was peripheral blood, collected in a trial of Ad26.COV2.S vaccine versus placebo. The origin of the receptors is a person aged 18 to 59 who received the Ad26.COV2.S COVID-19 vaccine or a placebo.

The J gene is TRBJ1-6, the V gene TRBV18; 10 nucleotides agree with TRBD1. Germline V CDR1 and CDR2: KGHSH, LQKENI. V shed 3 bases, J shed 9 bases, and the junction held 5 bases outside the gene matches. The CDR3 sequence is 15 residues long. For the CDR3, the DNA is TGTGCCAGCTCACCGTTGGACAGGGGGGGTTCACCCCTCCACTTT. As protein: CASSPLDRGGSPLHF.

The chain couples TRBV10-2 to TRBJ1-6, with 10 bases fitting TRBD1. The CDR3 is 17 amino acids. From germline, CDR1 is WSHSY and CDR2 SAAADI. V was clipped by 8 bases and J by 1 base; unmatched bases: 8. In DNA form, the CDR3 reads TGCGCCAGCTCCGGGACAGGGGTTAGATCCTATAATTCACCCCTCCACTTT. This gives the protein CASSGTGVRSYNSPLHF.

The rearrangement joins TRBV3-1 (or the pseudogene TRBV3-2) to TRBJ2-2; D uncertain. Looked up from germline, CDR1 is LGHDT and CDR2 is YNNKEL (reference sequence). The CDR3 has 16 amino acids. The ends were cut back, 4 bases at V and 0 bases at J, with 12 bases in the middle. The CDR3 protein is CASSLLWASNTGELFF. The CDR3 DNA is TGTGCCAGCAGCCTACTCTGGGCTTCGAACACCGGGGAGCTGTTTTTT.

Notes on this clone: Other DNA sequences within the sample encode an identical CDR3. V and J are TRBV18 and TRBJ2-7; D could derive from TRBD1 or TRBD2 (5 bases each). CDR1 is KGHSH and CDR2 is LQKENI in the germline V gene. Trimming shortened V by 3 bases and J by 1 base, and 10 bases separated the two germline ends. This CDR3 is built from 14 residues. CDR3 DNA sequence: TGTGCCAGCTCACCCCGGGACGGATCCTACGAGCAGTACTTC. The encoded protein is CASSPRDGSYEQYF.

This clone was recorded once. The chain links TRBV19 to TRBJ2-3; no clear D. CDR3 length: 14 residues. Germline CDR1 LNHDA, CDR2 SQIVND (reference sequence). The V gene lost 5 bases and the J gene lost 6 bases, with 15 bases spanning the gap. The CDR3 DNA follows: TGTGCCAGTAGTGTCCGGAACGGGTGGGATACGCAGTATTTT. Translation: CASSVRNGWDTQYF. Based on the CDR3 plus reference TRBV19 and TRBJ2-3, the full variable domain is DGGITQSPKYLFRKEGQNVTLSCEQNLNHDAMYWYRQDPGQGLRLIYYSQIVNDFQKGDIAEGYSVSREKKESFPLTVTSAQKNPTAFYLCASSVRNGWDTQYFGPGTRLTVL.